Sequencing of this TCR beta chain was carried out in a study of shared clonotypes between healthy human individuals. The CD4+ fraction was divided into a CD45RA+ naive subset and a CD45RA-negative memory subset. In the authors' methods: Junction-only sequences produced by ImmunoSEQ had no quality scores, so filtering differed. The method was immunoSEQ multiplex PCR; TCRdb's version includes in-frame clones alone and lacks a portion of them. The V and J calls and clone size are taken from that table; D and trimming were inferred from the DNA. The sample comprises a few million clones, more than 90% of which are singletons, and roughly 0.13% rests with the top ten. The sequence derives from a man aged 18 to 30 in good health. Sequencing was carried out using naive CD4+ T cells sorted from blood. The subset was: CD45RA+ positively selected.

CDR3 region: CASTALINTEAFF. CDR3 DNA: TGTGCCAGCACGGCCTTAATAAACACTGAAGCTTTCTTT. The V and J genes are TRBV6-1 and TRBJ1-1, with D unresolved. V lost 7 bases and J lost 2, with 11 bases in between. The CDR3 spans 13 residues. CDR1 is MNHNS and CDR2 is SASEGT in the germline V gene.